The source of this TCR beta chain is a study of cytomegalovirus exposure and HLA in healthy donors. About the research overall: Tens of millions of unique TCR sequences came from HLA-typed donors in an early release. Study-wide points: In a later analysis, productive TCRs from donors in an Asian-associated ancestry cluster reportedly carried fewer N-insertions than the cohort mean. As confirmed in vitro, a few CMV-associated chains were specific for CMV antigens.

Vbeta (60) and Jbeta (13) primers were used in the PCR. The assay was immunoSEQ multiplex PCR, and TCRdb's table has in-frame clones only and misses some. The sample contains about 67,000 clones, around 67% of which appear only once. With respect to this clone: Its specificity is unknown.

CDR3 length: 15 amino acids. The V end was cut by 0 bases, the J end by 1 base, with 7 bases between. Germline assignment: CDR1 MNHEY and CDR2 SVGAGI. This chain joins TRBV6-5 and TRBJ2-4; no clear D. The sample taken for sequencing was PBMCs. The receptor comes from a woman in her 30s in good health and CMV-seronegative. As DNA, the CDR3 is TGTGCCAGCAGTTACTCGAGCAATGCCAAAAACATTCAGTACTTC. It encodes CASSYSSNAKNIQYF.